These T cell receptor beta chains were read from a single sample in a study of blood T cells in healthy people across ages. TCRdb recomputed calls from the 5' RACE reads with MiXCR, one row per CDR3 protein. The repertoire holds 1.8 million or so distinct CDR3 sequences, with roughly 43% as singletons. Sequencing used blood. The receptors shown here come from a human donor in good health. Each CDR3 is given with its conserved first and last residue.

j_gene: TRBJ2-5
len: 18
v_gene: TRBV28
CDR3aa: CASSDLTSGGARLETQYF

j_gene: TRBJ1-5
len: 14
v_gene: TRBV12-3/TRBV12-4
CDR3aa: CASSPQGVYQPQHF

j_gene: TRBJ1-6
len: 15
v_gene: TRBV7-2
CDR3aa: CASRQDISYNSPLHF

j_gene: -
len: 11
v_gene: TRBV5-1
CDR3aa: CASSLGNEQYF

j_gene: TRBJ1-1
len: 10
v_gene: TRBV20-1
CDR3aa: CSARYIEAFF

j_gene: TRBJ2-1
len: 14
v_gene: TRBV12-3/TRBV12-4
CDR3aa: CASSPLTTYNEQFF

j_gene: TRBJ1-2
len: 21
v_gene: TRBV28
CDR3aa: CASSSPGTGGPELKPNYGYTF

j_gene: TRBJ2-7
len: 13
v_gene: TRBV2
CDR3aa: CASSAEGTDEQYF

j_gene: TRBJ1-2
len: 15
v_gene: TRBV5-1
CDR3aa: CASSLAVAGGHGYTF

j_gene: TRBJ1-2
len: 16
v_gene: TRBV6-5
CDR3aa: CASSYGGDGPNYGYTF

j_gene: TRBJ1-2
len: 15
v_gene: TRBV4-1
CDR3aa: CASSQDHQGINGYTF

j_gene: TRBJ2-1
len: 16
v_gene: TRBV11-1
CDR3aa: CASSLLAGKGGHEQFF

j_gene: TRBJ2-5
len: 20
v_gene: TRBV9
CDR3aa: CASSPHPRSRSGGAEETQYF

j_gene: TRBJ2-7
len: 15
v_gene: TRBV12-3/TRBV12-4
CDR3aa: CASSYQRTGLYEQYF

j_gene: TRBJ2-1
len: 14
v_gene: TRBV7-2
CDR3aa: CASSLLWTSNEQFF

j_gene: TRBJ1-2
len: 15
v_gene: TRBV7-2
CDR3aa: CASSLGTGTYYGYTF

j_gene: TRBJ1-5
len: 12
v_gene: TRBV12-3/TRBV12-4
CDR3aa: CASNRRNQPQHF

j_gene: TRBJ2-5
len: 15
v_gene: TRBV7-2
CDR3aa: CASSKLRGGRETQYF

j_gene: TRBJ2-5
len: 14
v_gene: TRBV12-3/TRBV12-4
CDR3aa: CASSFLPGAETQYF

j_gene: TRBJ2-1
len: 16
v_gene: TRBV7-9
CDR3aa: CASSEMGQGAGDEQFF

j_gene: TRBJ2-7
len: 14
v_gene: TRBV11-2
CDR3aa: CASSLEWGDYEQYF

j_gene: TRBJ1-2
len: 14
v_gene: TRBV4-3
CDR3aa: CASSHSRDRGGYTF